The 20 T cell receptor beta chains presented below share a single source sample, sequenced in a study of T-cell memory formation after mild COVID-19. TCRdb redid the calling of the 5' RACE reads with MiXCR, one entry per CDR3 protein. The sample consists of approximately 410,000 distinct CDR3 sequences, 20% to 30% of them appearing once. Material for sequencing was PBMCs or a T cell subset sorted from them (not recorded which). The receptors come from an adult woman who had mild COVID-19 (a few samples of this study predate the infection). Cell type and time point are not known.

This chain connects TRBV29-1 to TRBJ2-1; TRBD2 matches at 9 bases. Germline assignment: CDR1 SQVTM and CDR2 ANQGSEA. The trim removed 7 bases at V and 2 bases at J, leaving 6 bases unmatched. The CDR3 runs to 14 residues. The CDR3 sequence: CSGSAGGTYNEQFF. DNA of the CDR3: TGCAGCGGATCAGCGGGAGGTACCTACAATGAGCAGTTCTTC.

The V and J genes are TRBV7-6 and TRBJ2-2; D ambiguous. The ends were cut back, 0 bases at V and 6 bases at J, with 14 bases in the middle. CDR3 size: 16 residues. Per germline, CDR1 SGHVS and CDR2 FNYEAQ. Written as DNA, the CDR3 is TGTGCCAGCAGCTTAGCGGGTCCTGGCGTACCCGGGGAGCTGTTTTTT. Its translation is CASSLAGPGVPGELFF.

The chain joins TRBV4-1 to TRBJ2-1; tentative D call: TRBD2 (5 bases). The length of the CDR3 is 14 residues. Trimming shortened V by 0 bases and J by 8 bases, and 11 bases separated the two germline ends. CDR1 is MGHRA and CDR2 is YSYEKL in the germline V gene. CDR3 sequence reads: CASSQDRGLYEQFF. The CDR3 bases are TGCGCCAGCAGCCAAGATCGTGGACTGTATGAGCAGTTCTTC.

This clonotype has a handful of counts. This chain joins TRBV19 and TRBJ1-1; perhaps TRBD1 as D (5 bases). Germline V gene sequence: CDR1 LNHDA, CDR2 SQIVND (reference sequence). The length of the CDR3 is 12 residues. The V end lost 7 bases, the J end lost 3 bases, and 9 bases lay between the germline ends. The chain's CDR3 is CASTGDHTEAFF. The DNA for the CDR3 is TGTGCCAGTACCGGGGACCACACTGAAGCTTTCTTT.

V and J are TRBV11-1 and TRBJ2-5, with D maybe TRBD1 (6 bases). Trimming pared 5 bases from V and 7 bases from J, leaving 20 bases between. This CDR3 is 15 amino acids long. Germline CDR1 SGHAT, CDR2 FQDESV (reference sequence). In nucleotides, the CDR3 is TGTGCCAGCAGCCCGACGGGACACCCTTTGGGGACCCAGTACTTC. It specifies CASSPTGHPLGTQYF.

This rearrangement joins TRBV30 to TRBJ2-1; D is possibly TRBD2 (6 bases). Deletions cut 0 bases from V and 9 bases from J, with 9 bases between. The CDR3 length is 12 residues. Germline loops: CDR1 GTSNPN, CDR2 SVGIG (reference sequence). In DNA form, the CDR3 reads TGTGCCTGGAGTGTCGCAGCGGGTGAGCAGTTCTTC. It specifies CAWSVAAGEQFF.

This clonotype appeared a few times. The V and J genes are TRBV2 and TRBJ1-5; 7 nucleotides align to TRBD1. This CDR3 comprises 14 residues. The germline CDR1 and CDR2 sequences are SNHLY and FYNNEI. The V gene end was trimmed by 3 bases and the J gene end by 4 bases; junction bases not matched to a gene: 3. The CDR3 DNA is TGTGCCAGCAGTGAGACAGGGTATAATCAGCCCCAGCATTTT. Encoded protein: CASSETGYNQPQHF.

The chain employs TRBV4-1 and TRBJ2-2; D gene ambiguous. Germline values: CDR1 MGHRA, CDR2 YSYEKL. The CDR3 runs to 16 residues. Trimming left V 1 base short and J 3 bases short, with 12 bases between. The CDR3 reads CASSQVGRGHTGELFF. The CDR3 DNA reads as TGCGCCAGCAGCCAAGTCGGTAGAGGTCACACCGGGGAGCTGTTTTTT.

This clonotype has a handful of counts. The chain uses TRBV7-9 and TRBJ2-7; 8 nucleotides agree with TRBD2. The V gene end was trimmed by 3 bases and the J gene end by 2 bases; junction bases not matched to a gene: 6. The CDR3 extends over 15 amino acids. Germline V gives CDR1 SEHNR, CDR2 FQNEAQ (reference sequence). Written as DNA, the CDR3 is TGTGCCAGCAGCTTCGGGCTAGCGGGCCCCTACGAGCAGTACTTC. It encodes CASSFGLAGPYEQYF.

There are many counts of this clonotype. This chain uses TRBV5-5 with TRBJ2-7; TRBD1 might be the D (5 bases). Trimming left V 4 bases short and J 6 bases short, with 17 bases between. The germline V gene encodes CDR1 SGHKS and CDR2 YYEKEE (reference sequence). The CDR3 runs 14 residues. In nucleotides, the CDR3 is TGTGCCAGCAGCCCAACAGGAATGGGGTTCGAGCAGTACTTC. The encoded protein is CASSPTGMGFEQYF.

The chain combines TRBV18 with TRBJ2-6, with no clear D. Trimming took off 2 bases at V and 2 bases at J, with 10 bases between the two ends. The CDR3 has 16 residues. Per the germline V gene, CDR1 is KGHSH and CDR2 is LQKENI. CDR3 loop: CASSPISPTGANVLTF. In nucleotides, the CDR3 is TGTGCCAGCTCACCAATCTCGCCTACTGGGGCCAACGTCCTGACTTTC.

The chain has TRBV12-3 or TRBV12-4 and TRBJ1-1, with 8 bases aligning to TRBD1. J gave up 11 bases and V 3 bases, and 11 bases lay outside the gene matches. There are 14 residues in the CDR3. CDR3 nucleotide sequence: TGTGCCAGCAGTTTCTCAGGACAGGGAAGGAAGGCTTTCTTT. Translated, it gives CASSFSGQGRKAFF.

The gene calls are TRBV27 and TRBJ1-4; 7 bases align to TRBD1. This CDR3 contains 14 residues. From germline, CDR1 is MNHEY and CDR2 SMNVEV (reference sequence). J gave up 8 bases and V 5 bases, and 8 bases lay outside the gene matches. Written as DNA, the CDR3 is TGTGCCAGCAGTCCCCGTCGGGGACAGGAAAAACTGTTTTTT. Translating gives CASSPRRGQEKLFF.

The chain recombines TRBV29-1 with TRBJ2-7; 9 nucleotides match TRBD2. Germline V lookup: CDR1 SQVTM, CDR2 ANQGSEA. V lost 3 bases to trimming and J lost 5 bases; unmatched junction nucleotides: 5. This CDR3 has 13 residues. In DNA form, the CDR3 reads TGCAGCGTTGATAGCGGGAGTCTCCACGAGCAGTACTTC. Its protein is CSVDSGSLHEQYF.

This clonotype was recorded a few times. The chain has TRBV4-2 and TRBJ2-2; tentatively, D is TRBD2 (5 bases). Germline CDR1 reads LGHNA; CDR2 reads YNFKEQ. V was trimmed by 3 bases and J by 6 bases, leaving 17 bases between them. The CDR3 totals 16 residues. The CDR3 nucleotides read TGTGCCAGCAGCCATCCCGGGGAGACCCCCCCCGGGGAGCTGTTTTTT. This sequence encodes CASSHPGETPPGELFF.

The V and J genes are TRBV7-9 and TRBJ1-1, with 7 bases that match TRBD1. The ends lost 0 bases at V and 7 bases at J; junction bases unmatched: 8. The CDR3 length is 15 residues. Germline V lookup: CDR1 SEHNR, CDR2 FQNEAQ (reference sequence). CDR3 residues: CASSLAVGQTLEAFF. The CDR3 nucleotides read TGTGCCAGCAGCTTAGCGGTGGGACAGACACTTGAAGCTTTCTTT.

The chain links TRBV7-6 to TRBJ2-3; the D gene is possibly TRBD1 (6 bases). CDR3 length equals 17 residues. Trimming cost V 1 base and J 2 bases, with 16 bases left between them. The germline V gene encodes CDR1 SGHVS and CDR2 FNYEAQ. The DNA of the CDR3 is TGTGCCAGCAGCTTAGGAGGGGCCAGGGGTAACACAGATACGCAGTATTTT. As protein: CASSLGGARGNTDTQYF.

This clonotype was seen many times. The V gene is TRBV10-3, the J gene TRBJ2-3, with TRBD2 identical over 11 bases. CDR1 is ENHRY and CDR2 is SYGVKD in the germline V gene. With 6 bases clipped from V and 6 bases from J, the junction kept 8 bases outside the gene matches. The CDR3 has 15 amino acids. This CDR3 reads CAISLTSGDRDTQYF. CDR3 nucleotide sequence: TGTGCCATCAGCCTGACTAGCGGGGACAGGGATACGCAGTATTTT.

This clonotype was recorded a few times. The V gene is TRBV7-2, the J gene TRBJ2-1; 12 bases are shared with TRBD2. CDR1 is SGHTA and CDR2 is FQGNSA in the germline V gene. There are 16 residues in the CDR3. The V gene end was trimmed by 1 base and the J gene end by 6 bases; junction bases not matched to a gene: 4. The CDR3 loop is CASSLDGTSGFNEQFF. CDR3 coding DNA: TGTGCCAGCAGCTTAGATGGGACTAGCGGGTTCAATGAGCAGTTCTTC.

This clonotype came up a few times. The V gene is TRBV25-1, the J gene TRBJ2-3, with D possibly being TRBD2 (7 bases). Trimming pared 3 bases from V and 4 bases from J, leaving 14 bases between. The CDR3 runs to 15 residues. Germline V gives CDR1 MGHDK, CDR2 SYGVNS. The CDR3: CASSEAGGLADTQYF. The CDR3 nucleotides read TGTGCCAGCAGTGAGGCCGGGGGGCTGGCAGATACGCAGTATTTT.